The rows below give T cell receptor beta chains drawn from one sample of a study of blood T cells in healthy people across ages. Using its own MiXCR run on the 5' RACE reads, TCRdb lists one record per CDR3 protein. This table has about 640,000 distinct CDR3 sequences, roughly 50% appearing once. Material: blood. Source of these receptors: a man in his 60s in good health. The CDR3 runs from the conserved cysteine through the conserved F or W. D genes are given only for firm matches. Clone size, where shown, is once, few, many, or a class for clones that have expanded.

d_gene	j_gene	abundance	v_gene	CDR3aa	CDR3nt
NA	TRBJ2-5	few	TRBV11-2	CASSLDGDRAQYF	TGTGCCAGCAGCTTAGACGGGGATAGGGCCCAGTACTTC
NA	TRBJ2-3	NA	TRBV4-2	CASSQGGGPRDTQYF	TGTGCCAGCAGCCAAGGCGGGGGCCCCCGGGATACGCAGTATTTT
NA	TRBJ2-5	few	TRBV12-3/TRBV12-4	CASSTNPETQYF	TGTGCCAGCAGTACGAATCCAGAGACCCAGTACTTC
TRBD1	TRBJ2-5	NA	TRBV25-1	CASTSLGQGEETQYF	TGTGCCAGCACCTCACTCGGACAGGGCGAAGAGACCCAGTACTTC
NA	TRBJ2-3	NA	TRBV14	CASSRTRTDTQYF	TGTGCCAGCAGCCGGACACGCACAGATACGCAGTATTTT
TRBD1	TRBJ1-2	NA	TRBV5-1	CASSWGQATLNYGYTF	TGCGCCAGCAGCTGGGGACAGGCTACTCTAAACTATGGCTACACCTTC
NA	TRBJ1-6	NA	TRBV5-4	CASSRDTYRNSPLHF	TGTGCCAGCAGCCGGGACACCTATCGGAATTCACCCCTCCACTTT
TRBD1	TRBJ1-2	NA	TRBV29-1	CTAGDRDYGYTF	TGCACGGCCGGGGACAGGGACTATGGCTACACCTTC
NA	TRBJ1-1	many	TRBV2	CASIPDRLNTEAFF	TGTGCCAGCATACCGGACAGATTGAACACTGAAGCTTTCTTT
NA	TRBJ2-2	NA	TRBV18	CAGGNGAYTGELFF	TGTGCCGGTGGCAACGGAGCATACACCGGGGAGCTGTTTTTT
TRBD1	TRBJ1-2	NA	TRBV20-1	CSARDSGQGANYGYTF	TGCAGTGCTAGAGATAGCGGGCAGGGGGCTAACTATGGCTACACCTTC
NA	TRBJ2-7	NA	TRBV28	CASSLNRDGQYF	TGTGCCAGCAGTTTAAACAGGGACGGGCAGTACTTC
NA	TRBJ2-5	many	TRBV10-3	CAISESVGSETQYF	TGTGCCATCAGTGAGTCGGTGGGTTCAGAGACCCAGTACTTC
NA	TRBJ2-1	NA	TRBV29-1	CSVPNAGYYEQFF	TGCAGCGTCCCGAACGCGGGGTATTATGAGCAGTTCTTC
NA	TRBJ1-5	NA	TRBV20-1	CSARSEVNQPQHF	TGCAGTGCTAGAAGTGAGGTTAATCAGCCCCAGCATTTT
NA	TRBJ2-5	NA	TRBV3-1	CASSQTASRTQYF	TGTGCCAGCAGCCAAACGGCGAGTAGGACCCAGTACTTC
NA	TRBJ2-1	NA	TRBV18	CASSPPGINEQFF	TGTGCCAGCTCACCACCCGGGATCAATGAGCAGTTCTTC
NA	TRBJ1-4	NA	TRBV7-2	CASSDRLGRNEKLFF	TGTGCTAGCAGCGACCGACTGGGACGGAATGAAAAACTGTTTTTT
NA	TRBJ2-1	NA	TRBV4-1	CASSQADGAHNEQFF	TGCGCCAGCAGCCAAGCTGATGGGGCTCACAATGAGCAGTTCTTC
NA	TRBJ2-5	NA	TRBV11-2	CASRRPRVVEQYF	TGTGCCAGCAGGAGACCGAGGGTGGTAGAGCAGTACTTC
TRBD2	TRBJ2-5	NA	TRBV11-2	CASSFGQAGGSRETQYF	TGTGCCAGCAGCTTTGGGCAAGCGGGGGGTTCCCGGGAGACCCAGTACTTC
NA	TRBJ1-6	NA	TRBV20-1	CSARGGHNSPLHF	TGCAGTGCTAGAGGGGGACATAATTCACCCCTCCACTTT
TRBD1	TRBJ2-5	NA	TRBV7-2	CASSTDRGLFETQYF	TGTGCCAGCAGCACGGACAGGGGGCTGTTTGAGACCCAGTACTTC
NA	TRBJ2-7	NA	TRBV20-1	CSAVTATYEQYF	TGCAGTGCCGTGACGGCCACCTACGAGCAGTACTTC
NA	TRBJ2-3	NA	TRBV27	CASSLSAGLGTDTQYF	TGTGCCAGCAGTTTAAGCGCGGGGCTCGGCACAGATACGCAGTATTTT
TRBD2	TRBJ2-7	NA	TRBV11-1	CASSLSAGGPYEQYF	TGTGCCAGCAGCTTAAGCGCGGGGGGTCCCTACGAGCAGTACTTC
TRBD2	TRBJ2-7	NA	TRBV7-9	CASSPGTSALGEQYF	TGTGCCAGCAGCCCGGGGACTAGCGCCCTCGGCGAGCAGTACTTC
NA	TRBJ2-1	NA	TRBV5-5	CASSLSSTARGETQFF	TGTGCCAGCAGCTTGTCCTCGACAGCCCGGGGAGAGACCCAGTTCTTC
NA	TRBJ1-6	NA	TRBV3-1	CASSEIGDAGSPLHF	TGTGCCAGCAGCGAAATCGGGGACGCGGGCTCACCCCTCCACTTT
TRBD1	TRBJ2-7	few	TRBV6-6	CASSSTGFYEQYF	TGTGCCAGCAGTTCGACAGGGTTCTACGAGCAGTACTTC
TRBD2	TRBJ2-5	NA	TRBV3-1	CASSQATSGGPETQYF	TGTGCCAGCAGCCAAGCGACTAGCGGGGGGCCTGAGACCCAGTACTTC
NA	TRBJ2-3	NA	TRBV5-1	CASSLAQLTDTQYF	TGCGCCAGCAGCTTGGCCCAGCTCACAGATACGCAGTATTTT
NA	TRBJ1-2	NA	TRBV2	CATRADNYGYTF	TGTGCCACCAGGGCGGATAACTATGGCTACACCTTC
NA	TRBJ2-5	few	TRBV20-1	CSARDRLALETQYF	TGCAGTGCTAGAGATAGGCTAGCCCTGGAGACCCAGTACTTC
NA	TRBJ2-7	NA	TRBV7-9	CASSLWQHEQYF	TGTGCCAGCAGCTTATGGCAGCACGAGCAGTACTTC
NA	TRBJ2-7	NA	TRBV10-3	CAISDDPYEQYF	TGTGCCATCAGTGACGATCCCTACGAGCAGTACTTC
NA	TRBJ2-1	NA	TRBV12-3/TRBV12-4	CASSLTRSQQFF	TGTGCCAGCAGCCTTACTAGAAGCCAGCAGTTCTTC
NA	TRBJ2-7	few	TRBV5-1	CASSGRPRGSYEQYF	TGCGCCAGCAGCGGACGGCCGCGTGGGTCCTACGAGCAGTACTTC
NA	TRBJ2-3	NA	TRBV7-2	CASSLRSRPAKDTQYF	TGTGCCAGCAGCTTAAGGAGTAGGCCAGCGAAGGATACGCAGTATTTT
TRBD2	TRBJ2-3	NA	TRBV12-3/TRBV12-4	CASRATSGGASADTQYF	TGTGCCAGCAGGGCAACTAGCGGCGGGGCCTCCGCAGATACGCAGTATTTT
NA	TRBJ2-1	NA	TRBV5-5	CASSVWGLSNEQFF	TGTGCCAGCAGCGTCTGGGGCTTGTCGAATGAGCAGTTCTTC
TRBD2	TRBJ2-5	NA	TRBV29-1	CSAGKTSGGSFGETQYF	TGCAGCGCCGGGAAGACTAGCGGGGGCTCGTTCGGGGAGACCCAGTACTTC
TRBD2	TRBJ2-2	NA	TRBV12-3/TRBV12-4	CASSPGLAGGPGTGELFF	TGTGCCAGCAGTCCGGGACTAGCGGGGGGGCCAGGCACCGGGGAGCTGTTTTTT
NA	TRBJ1-6	NA	TRBV20-1	CGSKGPGNSPLHF	TGCGGCTCGAAGGGTCCGGGGAATTCACCCCTCCACTTT
NA	TRBJ1-2	NA	TRBV18	CASSPAIERGYTF	TGTGCCAGCTCACCGGCCATCGAGAGGGGCTACACCTTC
NA	TRBJ2-5	NA	TRBV20-1	CSARDLGTYLYNEQYF	TGCAGTGCTAGAGACCTGGGGACATATCTTTACAATGAGCAGTACTTC
NA	TRBJ2-6	few	TRBV5-1	CASSRDTNSGANVLTF	TGCGCCAGCAGCCGGGACACCAACTCTGGGGCCAACGTCCTGACTTTC
NA	TRBJ1-2	few	TRBV12-3/TRBV12-4	CASSNSYGYTF	TGTGCCAGCAGCAACTCATATGGCTACACCTTC
NA	TRBJ1-2	few	TRBV20-1	CSARSQAYGYTF	TGCAGTGCCCGATCACAGGCTTATGGCTACACCTTC